The next 17 T cell receptor beta chains were all read from a single sample in a study of OX40 agonist ivuxolimab in advanced cancers. TCRdb's copy holds only in-frame clones and misses some; the assay was immunoSEQ multiplex PCR. This sample has tens of thousands of clones, with approximately 90% found just once. Sequencing was performed on CD4+ or CD8+ T cells sorted from blood, taken in a trial of the OX40 agonist ivuxolimab. The receptors come from an adult with an advanced solid tumor such as melanoma, head and neck, liver or kidney cancer.

The chain joins TRBV19 to TRBJ2-3, with 7 bases fitting TRBD2. CDR3 length: 18 residues. V was pared by 3 bases and J by 6 bases, with 18 bases of the junction left unmatched. Germline CDR1 LNHDA, CDR2 SQIVND (reference sequence). The CDR3 DNA reads as TGTGCCAGTAGTATTGGGGTAGGAGCGGGATCTTCCGCGGATACGCAGTATTTT. As protein: CASSIGVGAGSSADTQYF.

The rearrangement links TRBV25-1 to TRBJ1-1, with D perhaps TRBD1 (6 bases). The CDR3 is made up of 13 amino acids. CDR1 and CDR2 from the germline V gene are MGHDK and SYGVNS. V lost 6 bases and J 2 bases, leaving 10 bases between the germline ends. CDR3: CASRGDTNTEAFF. The CDR3 nucleotides are TGTGCCAGCAGAGGGGACACCAACACTGAAGCTTTCTTT.

This chain joins TRBV18 and TRBJ2-3; D not certain. Germline V CDR1 and CDR2: KGHSH, LQKENI. The length of the CDR3 is 12 residues. V was shortened by 6 bases and J by 2 bases, with 6 bases between the two germline ends. This CDR3 reads CASSRYTDTQYF. The DNA for the CDR3 is TGTGCCAGCTCCCGCTACACAGATACGCAGTATTTT.

As DNA, the CDR3 is TGTGCCAGCAGGGTCCAAGGACTAGCGGGAGGGCCGGTAGATACGCAGTATTTT. Translating it yields CASRVQGLAGGPVDTQYF. The chain carries TRBV27 and TRBJ2-3, with 15 bases fitting TRBD2. This CDR3 has 18 amino acids. The ends lost 6 bases at V and 5 bases at J; junction bases unmatched: 12. The germline CDR1 and CDR2 sequences are MNHEY and SMNVEV (reference sequence).

This rearrangement joins TRBV7-9 to TRBJ1-5, with TRBD1 identical over 7 bases. Germline CDR1 is SEHNR and CDR2 is FQNEAQ (reference sequence). V was pared by 5 bases and J by 2 bases, with 9 bases of the junction left unmatched. CDR3 length: 16 residues. The CDR3 loop reads CASSPPGGEGNQPQHF. CDR3 nucleotide sequence: TGTGCCAGCAGCCCCCCAGGGGGAGAGGGCAATCAGCCCCAGCATTTT. The variable domain in full, with the rest retrieved from reference TRBV7-9 and TRBJ1-5, is DTGVSQNPRHKITKRGQNVTFRCDPISEHNRLYWYRQTLGQGPEFLTYFQNEAQLEKSRLLSDRFSAERPKGSFSTLEIQRTEQGDSAMYLCASSPPGGEGNQPQHFGDGTRLSIL.

V is TRBV21-1 and J is TRBJ2-7. TRBV21-1 is a pseudogene. The CDR3 extends over 16 amino acids. CDR3 coding DNA: TGTGCCAGCAGCAAACCCAAGGGAGGGGGCTTGGGCGAGCAGTACTTC. It is translated as CASSKPKGGGLGEQYF.

J is TRBJ2-1 and V is TRBV9, with a weak D call TRBD2 (6 bases). Germline CDR1 and CDR2: SGDLS and YYNGEE. The CDR3 has 14 amino acids. V was shortened by 3 bases and J by 0 bases, with 7 bases between the two germline ends. CDR3 region: CASSAGGSYNEQFF. CDR3 nucleotide sequence: TGTGCCAGCAGCGCCGGGGGCTCCTACAATGAGCAGTTCTTC.

This rearrangement joins TRBV30 to TRBJ2-1; 10 positions match TRBD2. The CDR3 has 17 amino acids. Germline-derived CDR1 and CDR2 are GTSNPN and SVGIG (reference sequence). The junction had 9 bases not matched to a gene; V was cut back by 4 bases and J by 0 bases. The DNA for the CDR3 is TGTGCCTGGACCCACCGGGCTAGCGGGAGCTCCTACAATGAGCAGTTCTTC. This translates into CAWTHRASGSSYNEQFF.

The V and J genes are TRBV6-5 and TRBJ2-1; maybe TRBD2 (5 bases). Per the germline V gene, CDR1 is MNHEY and CDR2 is SVGAGI. Between the trimmed V and J ends, which lost 5 bases and 9 bases, there was a span of 17 bases. The CDR3 runs 14 residues. As DNA, the CDR3 is TGTGCCAGCAGTGGACTCCGGCTAGTTCTTGAGCAGTTCTTC. This translates into CASSGLRLVLEQFF.

The chain recombines TRBV28 with TRBJ2-7; a weak D match, TRBD2 (6 bases). This CDR3 contains 16 residues. In germline, CDR1 is MDHEN, CDR2 SYDVKM. Trimming removed 8 bases from V and 0 bases from J, with 20 bases in between. In DNA, the CDR3 is TGTGCCAGCCCGCCCAGGAGTGGAGGGTTCTCCTACGAGCAGTACTTC. It yields the protein CASPPRSGGFSYEQYF.

The rearrangement uses TRBV7-2 and TRBJ2-3; unclear D gene. The germline V and J ends were trimmed by 5 bases and 2 bases, with 8 bases remaining between them. The CDR3 contains 13 residues. Germline loops: CDR1 SGHTA, CDR2 FQGNSA. The CDR3 coding sequence is TGTGCCAGCAGCCGACCTCCCACAGATACGCAGTATTTT. Translated: CASSRPPTDTQYF.

The chain links TRBV30 to TRBJ2-5; 9 bases align to TRBD1. The CDR3 contains 16 residues. Germline V gives CDR1 GTSNPN, CDR2 SVGIG (reference sequence). Trimming at V came to 1 base and at J to 5 bases, leaving 11 bases not matched to a gene. Here the CDR3 reads CAWSAGQGRGWETQYF. The CDR3, as DNA: TGTGCCTGGAGTGCGGGACAGGGCAGGGGGTGGGAGACCCAGTACTTC.

In its sample, this clone was seen a few times. The chain is built from TRBV10-3 and TRBJ2-7, with 7 bases fitting TRBD1. Looked up from germline, CDR1 is ENHRY and CDR2 is SYGVKD. V was pared by 11 bases and J by 2 bases, with 12 bases of the junction left unmatched. CDR3 size: 14 residues. The CDR3 DNA reads TGTGCCGCGAAGGCCGGGACAGCAGCCTACGAGCAGTACTTC. Translating gives CAAKAGTAAYEQYF.

The CDR3 loop is CRVRLAGDTQYF. The CDR3 DNA reads TGCAGAGTGAGACTAGCGGGAGATACGCAGTATTTT. The chain is built from TRBV29-1 and TRBJ2-3; TRBD2 matches 10 bases. Germline V lookup: CDR1 SQVTM, CDR2 ANQGSEA. The CDR3 covers 12 residues.

The rearrangement links TRBV30 to TRBJ2-2, with unresolved D. The CDR3 spans 12 residues. V dropped 4 bases and J dropped 5 bases, with 8 bases sitting between them. Germline V gene lookup returns CDR1 GTSNPN and CDR2 SVGIG (reference sequence). CDR3 amino acids: CAWTPTTGELFF. For the CDR3, the DNA is TGTGCCTGGACTCCGACGACCGGGGAGCTGTTTTTT.

The V and J genes are TRBV6-5 and TRBJ2-3, with D perhaps matching TRBD2 (6 bases). V was pared by 0 bases and J by 6 bases, with 13 bases between. CDR3 length equals 15 residues. CDR1 MNHEY and CDR2 SVGAGI come from the germline V gene. CDR3 coding DNA: TGTGCCAGCAGTTACTCCCCCCTGGGGAGGGATACGCAGTATTTT. Translation: CASSYSPLGRDTQYF.

The chain has TRBV5-1 and TRBJ2-5; 10 positions match TRBD2. From germline, CDR1 is SGHRS and CDR2 YFSETQ. Trimming took 2 bases from V and 5 from J; bases not matched to a gene: 9. The CDR3 is 16 amino acids. CDR3: CASSFLAGGGGETQYF. The CDR3, as DNA: TGCGCCAGCAGCTTCTTAGCGGGAGGCGGAGGGGAGACCCAGTACTTC.